This T cell receptor beta chain was identified during a study of regulatory T cells in long-lasting Graves disease. This clonotype was observed at least ten times. What it binds is not known. CDR1 and CDR2 from the germline V gene are SNHLY and FYNNEI. The CDR3 runs to 12 residues. V shed 4 bases, J shed 11 bases, and the junction held 6 bases outside the gene matches. Stated time point: persistent/refractory GD, antithyroid drugs over 5 years with positive TRAb. Extracted PBMC RNA gave rise to the TCR library. Whole-study results and caveats: Repertoires from persistent disease leaned toward TRBV28, TRBJ1-2 and TRBJ2-5.

Building of the TCR beta libraries involved iRepertoire HTBI primers and Arm-PCR of CDR3 regions. TCRdb fed the multiplex PCR reads into MiXCR, producing one record per CDR3 protein. Here the sample spans approximately 440,000 distinct CDR3 sequences, roughly a quarter being singletons. This rearrangement joins TRBV2 to TRBJ1-1, with TRBD1 identical over 8 bases. The sample here was peripheral blood mononuclear cells (PBMCs), taken when the disease was refractory, from a patient treated with antithyroid drugs. The receptor's source is a female donor with Graves disease. CDR3 loop: CASSAQGARAFF. The CDR3, as DNA: TGTGCCAGCAGTGCGCAGGGGGCTAGGGCTTTCTTT.